These 19 T cell receptor beta chains were all obtained from the same sample, sequenced in a study of lymphopenia after photon versus proton radiotherapy. Repertoires were generated with immunoSEQ multiplex PCR, while TCRdb's copy carries only in-frame clones and drops some. The sample records 150,000 to 200,000 clones, more than 85% being singletons. The sample in question was peripheral blood, obtained from a patient treated with photon-based radiotherapy. The receptors here all came from a man between 45 and 60 years old with gastric cancer.

This clone was seen just once. J is TRBJ1-5 and V is TRBV28, with TRBD1 identical over 7 bases. V trimming: 7 bases; J trimming: 7 bases; junction bases outside the gene matches: 4. The CDR3 covers 12 residues. The germline V gene encodes CDR1 MDHEN and CDR2 SYDVKM. CDR3 region: CASTPDRQPQHF. CDR3 nucleotides: TGTGCCAGCACCCCGGACAGGCAGCCCCAGCATTTT.

The chain couples TRBV6-6 to TRBJ2-7; 7 bases line up with TRBD2. CDR3 length equals 16 residues. Germline CDR1 reads MNHNY; CDR2 reads SVGAGI (reference sequence). The V gene end was trimmed by 6 bases and the J gene end by 2 bases; junction bases not matched to a gene: 13. Here the CDR3 DNA reads TGTGCCAGCAGCTCGCTGGGGAGGGGAGGCACCTACGAGCAGTACTTC. Protein sequence: CASSSLGRGGTYEQYF.

The J gene is TRBJ2-7, the V gene TRBV7-9, with 11 bases lining up with TRBD2. The CDR3 covers 14 residues. Germline assignment: CDR1 SEHNR and CDR2 FQNEAQ (reference sequence). Germline trimming cut 5 bases from V and 6 bases from J; bases unmatched to any gene: 6. The CDR3 coding sequence is TGTGCCAGCAGCGCCGGGACTAGCGGCCGCGAGCAGTACTTC. It yields the protein CASSAGTSGREQYF.

The genes are TRBV9 and TRBJ2-5; D remains unclear. Trimming removed 0 bases from V and 1 base from J, with 4 bases in between. This CDR3 spans 13 amino acids. Germline loops: CDR1 SGDLS, CDR2 YYNGEE. The CDR3 here is CASSVDLQETQYF. CDR3 nucleotide sequence: TGTGCCAGCAGCGTAGACCTCCAAGAGACCCAGTACTTC.

The chain joins TRBV5-5 to TRBJ1-1, with 9 bases matching TRBD1. The CDR3 is 15 residues long. CDR1 and CDR2 (germline): SGHKS, YYEKEE (reference sequence). Trimming took 3 bases from V and 5 from J; bases not matched to a gene: 8. The CDR3 region is CASSSPDRGSTEAFF. The CDR3 bases are TGTGCCAGCAGCTCCCCGGACAGGGGTAGTACTGAAGCTTTCTTT.

CDR3 in amino acids: CASSYSAGGGTGELFF. CDR3 coding DNA: TGTGCCAGCAGTTACTCTGCGGGAGGCGGAACCGGGGAGCTGTTTTTT. The chain joins TRBV6-5 to TRBJ2-2; TRBD2 agrees at 8 bases. The CDR3 has 16 residues. After removal of 0 bases from V and 5 bases from J, the junction contained 5 bases not matched to a gene. Per the germline V gene, CDR1 is MNHEY and CDR2 is SVGAGI.

This clone has a single count. The chain employs TRBV28 and TRBJ2-5, with D unclear. Trimming cost V 6 bases and J 1 base, with 15 bases left between them. The CDR3 runs to 15 residues. Germline V gene sequence: CDR1 MDHEN, CDR2 SYDVKM. This chain's CDR3 is CASSPKGVGQETQYF. In DNA, the CDR3 is TGTGCCAGCAGCCCTAAGGGCGTGGGCCAAGAGACCCAGTACTTC.

V and J are TRBV28 and TRBJ2-1, with D tentatively TRBD1 (6 bases). This CDR3 is built from 16 residues. Trimming removed 7 bases at V and 0 bases at J, with 16 bases between. CDR1 and CDR2 from the germline V gene are MDHEN and SYDVKM. The CDR3: CASNPAGTPSYNEQFF. For the CDR3, the DNA is TGTGCCAGCAACCCTGCCGGGACACCCTCCTACAATGAGCAGTTCTTC.

The chain carries TRBV27 and TRBJ2-7; TRBD2 agrees at 11 bases. Trimming removed 5 bases from V and 9 bases from J; junction bases left unmatched: 15. This CDR3 spans 16 amino acids. Germline V CDR1 and CDR2: MNHEY, SMNVEV (reference sequence). CDR3 bases: TGTGCCAGCAGTACCGCCGGGACTAGCGGTAAAATGTGGCAGTACTTC. Translation gives CASSTAGTSGKMWQYF.

The chain combines TRBV7-9 with TRBJ1-3; D might be TRBD1 (6 bases). The CDR3 extends over 15 amino acids. Trimming left V 5 bases short and J 4 bases short, with 15 bases between. Germline V gives CDR1 SEHNR, CDR2 FQNEAQ (reference sequence). The chain's CDR3 is CASSPWAGEGNTIYF. CDR3 sequence (DNA): TGTGCCAGCAGCCCTTGGGCAGGGGAAGGAAACACCATATATTTT.

The rearrangement links TRBV6-1 to TRBJ2-7, with TRBD2 matching 12 bases. Trimming took 4 bases from V and 2 from J; bases not matched to a gene: 9. Germline CDR1 and CDR2: MNHNS and SASEGT. The CDR3 loop spans 17 amino acids. The CDR3 DNA sequence: TGTGCCAGCAGTGGGGTGACTAGCGGGAGTTCCCCCTACGAGCAGTACTTC. Protein product: CASSGVTSGSSPYEQYF.

This rearrangement joins TRBV18 to TRBJ1-2, with TRBD1 matching 9 bases. V was clipped by 2 bases and J by 2 bases; unmatched bases: 3. The CDR3 contains 15 residues. Looked up from germline, CDR1 is KGHSH and CDR2 is LQKENI. CDR3 sequence: CASSPGQGKNYGYTF. The CDR3 DNA sequence: TGTGCCAGCTCACCAGGACAGGGGAAGAACTATGGCTACACCTTC.

The chain joins TRBV9 to TRBJ2-2, with TRBD2 matching 12 bases. Germline values: CDR1 SGDLS, CDR2 YYNGEE. CDR3 length: 16 amino acids. V trimming: 0 bases; J trimming: 6 bases; junction bases outside the gene matches: 3. The CDR3 DNA reads as TGTGCCAGCAGCGTAGCTCTAGCGGGAGGGTCCGGGGAGCTGTTTTTT. This gives the protein CASSVALAGGSGELFF.

In its sample, this clone was seen once. V usage is TRBV4-2 and J usage is TRBJ2-6; 8 bases are a match to TRBD2. The V segment lost 2 bases and the J segment 1 base; nucleotides outside the gene matches: 10. This CDR3 has 19 amino acids. Germline CDR1 is LGHNA and CDR2 is YNFKEQ. The CDR3 reads CASSQSDSGGRSGANVLTF. The CDR3 bases are TGTGCCAGCAGCCAATCTGACAGCGGGGGACGGTCTGGGGCCAACGTCCTGACTTTC.

CDR3 loop: CASSLGLAGGDNEQFF. As DNA, the CDR3 is TGTGCCAGCAGCTTAGGACTAGCGGGAGGAGACAATGAGCAGTTCTTC. The chain carries TRBV7-8 and TRBJ2-1, with 13 nucleotides matching TRBD2. The CDR3 contains 16 residues. Trimming took 1 base from V and 5 from J; bases not matched to a gene: 2. The germline V gene has CDR1 SGHVS and CDR2 FQNEAQ.

This clone was counted a single time. The chain uses TRBV18 and TRBJ1-1; the D is unclear. The V end was cut by 3 bases, the J end by 1 base, with 12 bases between. Germline-derived CDR1 and CDR2 are KGHSH and LQKENI. The CDR3 spans 15 residues. This CDR3 is CASSPARNTNTEAFF. For the CDR3, the DNA is TGTGCCAGCTCACCGGCCCGGAATACGAACACTGAAGCTTTCTTT. Combining the CDR3 with reference TRBV18 and TRBJ1-1 gives the whole variable domain NAGVMQNPRHLVRRRGQEARLRCSPMKGHSHVYWYRQLPEEGLKFMVYLQKENIIDESGMPKERFSAEFPKEGPSILRIQQVVRGDSAAYFCASSPARNTNTEAFFGQGTRLTVV.

V gene TRBV11-2 combines with J gene TRBJ2-5, with 8 positions matching TRBD1. The CDR3 totals 12 residues. V trimming: 5 bases; J trimming: 14 bases; junction bases outside the gene matches: 10. Per germline, CDR1 SGHAT and CDR2 FQNNGV. The chain's CDR3 is CASSRQGQGTYF. The CDR3 DNA sequence: TGTGCCAGCAGCCGACAAGGACAGGGCACTTACTTC.

The chain recombines TRBV29-1 with TRBJ2-7, with 12 bases lining up with TRBD2. V shed 6 bases, J shed 5 bases, and the junction held 5 bases outside the gene matches. The CDR3 is 13 amino acids. Germline V CDR1 and CDR2: SQVTM, ANQGSEA. CDR3 nucleotide sequence: TGCAGCGTGACTAGCGGGAGTTCGGACGAGCAGTACTTC. Its translation is CSVTSGSSDEQYF.

CDR3 amino acids: CASSFRQGAGYTEAFF. The CDR3 DNA reads as TGTGCCAGTAGTTTCCGACAGGGGGCAGGGTACACTGAAGCTTTCTTT. J is TRBJ1-1 and V is TRBV19, with 10 bases matching TRBD1. This CDR3 contains 16 residues. Germline lookup yields CDR1 LNHDA and CDR2 SQIVND (reference sequence). V lost 5 bases to trimming and J lost 3 bases; unmatched junction nucleotides: 9.